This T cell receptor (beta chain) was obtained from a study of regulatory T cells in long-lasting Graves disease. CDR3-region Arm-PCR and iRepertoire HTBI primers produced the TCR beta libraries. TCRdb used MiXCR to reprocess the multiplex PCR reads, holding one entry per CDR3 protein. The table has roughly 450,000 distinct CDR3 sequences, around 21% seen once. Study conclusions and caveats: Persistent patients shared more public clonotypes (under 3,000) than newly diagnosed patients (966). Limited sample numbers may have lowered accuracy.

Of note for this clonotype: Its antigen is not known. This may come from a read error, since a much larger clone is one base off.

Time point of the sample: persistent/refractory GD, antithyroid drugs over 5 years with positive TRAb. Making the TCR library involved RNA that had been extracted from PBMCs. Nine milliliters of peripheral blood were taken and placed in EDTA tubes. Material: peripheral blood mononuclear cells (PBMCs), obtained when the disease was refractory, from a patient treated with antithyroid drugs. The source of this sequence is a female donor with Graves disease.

The CDR3 spells CASRTMGATNEKLFF. CDR3 DNA: TGTGCCAGCAGAACTATGGGAGCAACTAATGAAAAACTGTTTTTT. This rearrangement joins TRBV6-2 or TRBV6-3 to TRBJ1-4; no firm D call. CDR3 length equals 15 residues. Deletions cut 6 bases from V and 0 bases from J, with 11 bases between. Germline-derived CDR1 and CDR2 are MNHEY and SVGEGT.